Following are 22 T cell receptor beta chains from one sample sequenced in a study of blood T cells in healthy people across ages. A second PCR, run for about 7 to 11 cycles, used a sample-barcoded 5' primer plus a J-beta primer mix. Each CDR3 protein is one row after TCRdb ran MiXCR on the 5' RACE reads. This sample carries fewer than 2 million distinct CDR3 sequences, 35% to 50% of them seen once, and the ten largest clones take approximately 22%. The sequencing sample was made of blood. These receptors were taken from a human donor in good health.

The chain joins TRBV7-2 to TRBJ2-5; the match to TRBD2 covers 12 bases. Germline loops: CDR1 SGHTA, CDR2 FQGNSA. The CDR3 spans 16 residues. V lost 5 bases to trimming and J lost 3 bases; unmatched junction nucleotides: 7. CDR3 DNA sequence: TGTGCCAGCAGCCCCCTCGGACTAGCGGGGAAAGAGACCCAGTACTTC. Its translation: CASSPLGLAGKETQYF.

This clonotype was observed once. An end of the junction differs from the germline gene, which may be a read error. The chain joins TRBV2 to TRBJ2-5, with D unclear. The CDR3 is 12 amino acids. The germline gives CDR1 SNHLY, CDR2 FYNNEI. CDR3 nucleotides: TGTGCCAGCAGGGGTTTTGATGAGACCAAGTACTTC. This sequence encodes CASRGFDETKYF.

This rearrangement joins TRBV12-3 or TRBV12-4 to TRBJ1-2, with 7 nucleotides matching TRBD1. The CDR3 is 15 amino acids. The trim removed 2 bases at V and 10 bases at J, leaving 13 bases unmatched. CDR3 DNA sequence: TGTGCCAGCAGTTTACCCCCTAACAGGGGCTACTTCTACACCTTC. This gives the protein CASSLPPNRGYFYTF.

V gene TRBV13 combines with J gene TRBJ2-7; a possible D gene is TRBD1 (6 bases). This CDR3 has 14 residues. CDR1 is PRHDT and CDR2 is FYEKMQ in the germline V gene (reference sequence). V dropped 5 bases and J dropped 3 bases, with 14 bases sitting between them. The CDR3 loop is CASSPYGGGYEQYF. The CDR3 bases are TGTGCCAGCAGCCCCTATGGGGGCGGCTACGAGCAGTACTTC.

This clonotype has only a few counts. V is TRBV5-6 and J is TRBJ1-4, with 7 bases fitting TRBD1. The germline CDR1 and CDR2 sequences are SGHDT and YYEEEE. The CDR3 runs to 13 residues. After removal of 0 bases from V and 11 bases from J, the junction contained 4 bases not matched to a gene. CDR3 nucleotide sequence: TGTGCCAGCAGCTTGGGGGACAGTTACAAACTGTTTTTT. Encoded protein: CASSLGDSYKLFF.

The V call is TRBV20-1, the J call TRBJ1-2, with D possibly matching TRBD1 (5 bases). Trimming took off 1 base at V and 2 bases at J, with 11 bases between the two ends. This CDR3 comprises 14 residues. The germline V gene encodes CDR1 DFQATT and CDR2 SNEGSKA (reference sequence). In DNA, the CDR3 is TGCAGTGCTAGAGCCAGACGGGGGAACTATGGCTACACCTTC. It yields the protein CSARARRGNYGYTF.

The table lists this clonotype with a few counts. The chain carries TRBV7-3 and TRBJ2-3; 7 nucleotides align to TRBD2. This CDR3 has 16 amino acids. J was trimmed by 4 bases and V by 0 bases; bases with no gene match: 7. From germline, CDR1 is SGHTA and CDR2 FQGTGA. CDR3 loop: CASSLTLVGGADTQYF. The CDR3 DNA reads as TGTGCCAGCAGCTTAACTTTGGTGGGGGGGGCAGATACGCAGTATTTT. Filled out from reference TRBV7-3 and TRBJ2-3, the complete variable domain reads GAGVSQTPSNKVTEKGKYVELRCDPISGHTALYWYRQSLGQGPEFLIYFQGTGAADDSGLPNDRFFAVRPEGSVSTLKIQRTERGDSAVYLCASSLTLVGGADTQYFGPGTRLTVL.

In this sample, this clonotype turned up a few times. J is TRBJ2-1 and V is TRBV20-1, with D unclear. CDR3 size: 13 residues. The V end lost 3 bases, the J end lost 8 bases, and 14 bases lay between the germline ends. CDR1 and CDR2 (germline): DFQATT, SNEGSKA (reference sequence). This CDR3 is CSASRTAQDEQFF. CDR3 sequence (DNA): TGCAGTGCTAGCAGGACCGCCCAGGATGAGCAGTTCTTC.

The CDR3 is CATSREDYEQYF. Written as DNA, the CDR3 is TGTGCCACCAGCAGGGAAGACTACGAGCAGTACTTC. The rearrangement links TRBV15 to TRBJ2-7; D is undetermined. The germline V and J ends were trimmed by 3 bases and 3 bases, with 6 bases remaining between them. The germline V gene has CDR1 LNHNV and CDR2 YYDKDF (reference sequence). The CDR3 extends over 12 amino acids.

V gene TRBV12-3 or TRBV12-4 combines with J gene TRBJ1-2; D may be TRBD1 (5 bases). The CDR3 has 14 residues. V lost 0 bases to trimming and J lost 8 bases, with 13 bases between them. This CDR3 is CASSLALGGDGYTF. CDR3 coding DNA: TGTGCCAGCAGTTTAGCGTTGGGAGGGGACGGCTACACCTTC.

This clonotype showed up just once. Only one base separates this from a far larger clonotype, so it likely reflects a read error. This rearrangement joins TRBV11-2 to TRBJ2-5; D not resolved. Gene TRBJ2-1 matches the end of the DNA better, so the J call may be wrong. The CDR3 covers 12 residues. CDR1 is SGHAT and CDR2 is FQNNGV in the germline V gene. The CDR3 nucleotides are TGTGCCAGCAGCTCCAACCAAGAGACCCAGTTCTTC. Its translation is CASSSNQETQFF.

CDR3 protein: CASSPRAGRETQYF. In DNA, the CDR3 is TGTGCCAGCAGTCCACGAGCAGGGCGGGAGACCCAGTACTTC. The chain is built from TRBV27 and TRBJ2-7, with D perhaps matching TRBD1 (5 bases). Near its end, the DNA agrees better with TRBJ2-5, so the J call may be wrong. Germline V gene lookup returns CDR1 MNHEY and CDR2 SMNVEV (reference sequence). This CDR3 region has 14 residues.

This clonotype was seen more than once but under ten times. This sequence joins TRBV11-2 and TRBJ1-2; D unclear. The CDR3 is made up of 14 amino acids. Germline lookup yields CDR1 SGHAT and CDR2 FQNNGV. The V gene lost 1 base and the J gene lost 6 bases, with 12 bases spanning the gap. CDR3 amino acids: CASSLGSAVDGYTF. In DNA, the CDR3 is TGTGCCAGCAGCTTAGGATCGGCCGTGGATGGCTACACCTTC.

This clonotype was found a few times. The rearrangement joins TRBV28 to TRBJ2-7, with D possibly being TRBD1 (5 bases). V was clipped by 2 bases and J by 7 bases, with 12 bases between them. The germline V gene encodes CDR1 MDHEN and CDR2 SYDVKM. This CDR3 region has 13 residues. The CDR3 DNA reads TGTGCCAGCAGTTTAACCAGGGTCGGGGAGCAGTACTTC. This translates into CASSLTRVGEQYF.

The chain uses TRBV6-2 or TRBV6-3 and TRBJ2-3, with 8 bases identical to TRBD2. Trimming cost V 0 bases and J 1 base; bases outside gene matches: 3. This CDR3 region has 16 residues. Germline CDR1 and CDR2: MNHEY and SVGEGT. DNA for the CDR3: TGTGCCAGCAGTTACTCGAGGCGGGGGGGCACAGATACGCAGTATTTT. It encodes CASSYSRRGGTDTQYF.

This clonotype was picked up a small number of times. The chain is built from TRBV4-1 and TRBJ1-2; the D is unclear. Trimming took off 1 base at V and 4 bases at J, with 7 bases between the two ends. Germline assignment: CDR1 MGHRA and CDR2 YSYEKL. The CDR3 is 13 residues long. This CDR3 reads CASSQANSYGYTF. CDR3 DNA sequence: TGCGCCAGCAGCCAAGCAAACAGCTATGGCTACACCTTC.

This chain joins TRBV7-8 and TRBJ1-5; no reliable D call. Deletions cut 1 base from V and 9 bases from J, with 10 bases between. Germline V gene data show CDR1 as SGHVS and CDR2 as FQNEAQ. There are 13 residues in the CDR3. The chain's CDR3 is CASSLVIQWPQHF. CDR3 coding DNA: TGTGCCAGCAGCTTAGTCATCCAGTGGCCCCAGCATTTT.

The table lists this clonotype with a few counts. The chain combines TRBV7-2 with TRBJ2-5; D might be TRBD2 (5 bases). CDR1 is SGHTA and CDR2 is FQGNSA in the germline V gene. The CDR3 covers 14 residues. Trimming removed 5 bases from V and 4 bases from J, with 14 bases in between. The CDR3 DNA reads as TGTGCCAGCAGCCCGTCGCCGGGGAGAGAGACCCAGTACTTC. Translation gives CASSPSPGRETQYF.

The chain links TRBV28 to TRBJ2-7, with D perhaps assigned TRBD1 or TRBD2 (6 bases each). Trimming removed 3 bases at V and 5 bases at J, with 17 bases between. This CDR3 spans 15 amino acids. Per the germline V gene, CDR1 is MDHEN and CDR2 is SYDVKM. The CDR3 DNA sequence: TGTGCCAGCAGTTTTATTCCTGGGGGGCCCCACGAGCAGTACTTC. This translates into CASSFIPGGPHEQYF.

This clonotype occurred many times. The chain uses TRBV20-1 and TRBJ2-1; D is possibly TRBD1 (6 bases). This CDR3 comprises 15 residues. CDR1 DFQATT and CDR2 SNEGSKA come from the germline V gene (reference sequence). Trimming removed 6 bases from V and 5 bases from J, with 20 bases in between. The CDR3 here is CSAPRGGQDNNEQFF. The CDR3 DNA follows: TGCAGTGCCCCCCGTGGGGGACAAGACAACAATGAGCAGTTCTTC.

The V gene is TRBV2, the J gene TRBJ1-2; D unclear. Trimming left V 3 bases short and J 8 bases short, with 7 bases between. The germline gives CDR1 SNHLY, CDR2 FYNNEI. The CDR3 loop spans 11 amino acids. DNA of the CDR3: TGTGCCAGCAGTGAGACCGGCGGCTACACCTTC. Translated, it gives CASSETGGYTF.

This clonotype was picked up a small number of times. V gene TRBV5-6 combines with J gene TRBJ2-7; 9 bases map to TRBD1. The CDR3 covers 15 residues. Germline loops: CDR1 SGHDT, CDR2 YYEEEE. J was trimmed by 4 bases and V by 2 bases; bases with no gene match: 7. As DNA, the CDR3 is TGTGCCAGCAGCTTACTTACAGGGGGCGCTTACGAGCAGTACTTC. Translation: CASSLLTGGAYEQYF.